The rows below give T cell receptor beta chains drawn from one sample of a study of beta chain features in type 1 diabetes. Libraries were prepared by immunoSEQ multiplex PCR; TCRdb keeps only in-frame clonotypes and omits some of them. The sample lists 350,000 to 450,000 clones; around 13% were seen once. The sequenced sample was naive CD4+ T cells from blood. The receptors originated from a man in his thirties or forties in good health. CDR3s include the opening cysteine and the closing phenylalanine or tryptophan. The order of the fields is D gene, clone size, J gene, V gene, CDR3 protein, CDR3 DNA. A D gene is named only where the DNA matches it firmly. Size is omitted from some rows. Given values are once, few, many or a class for expanded clones.

D gene: .
clone size: .
J gene: TRBJ1-1
V gene: TRBV5-6
CDR3 protein: CASSLRSRPEAFF
CDR3 DNA: TGTGCCAGCAGCTTACGCTCCAGACCTGAAGCTTTCTTT

D gene: TRBD1
clone size: few
J gene: TRBJ2-4
V gene: TRBV5-4
CDR3 protein: CASSLAGTGEFLAKNIQYF
CDR3 DNA: TGTGCCAGCAGCTTGGCTGGGACAGGAGAGTTCCTAGCCAAAAACATTCAGTACTTC

D gene: .
clone size: .
J gene: TRBJ2-1
V gene: TRBV30
CDR3 protein: CAWSVGPTGYNEQFF
CDR3 DNA: TGTGCCTGGAGTGTAGGGCCGACCGGATACAATGAGCAGTTCTTC

D gene: .
clone size: .
J gene: TRBJ1-1
V gene: TRBV14
CDR3 protein: CASSLQENTEAFF
CDR3 DNA: TGTGCCAGCAGCCTTCAGGAGAACACTGAAGCTTTCTTT

D gene: .
clone size: .
J gene: TRBJ1-1
V gene: TRBV11-1
CDR3 protein: CASSHQGFTEAFF
CDR3 DNA: TGTGCCAGCAGCCACCAGGGATTTACTGAAGCTTTCTTT

D gene: .
clone size: few
J gene: TRBJ2-3
V gene: TRBV10-3
CDR3 protein: CASHRESGTDTQYF
CDR3 DNA: TGTGCCTCGCATAGGGAAAGTGGCACAGATACGCAGTATTTT

D gene: .
clone size: .
J gene: TRBJ1-2
V gene: TRBV28
CDR3 protein: CASSLANYGYTF
CDR3 DNA: TGTGCCAGCAGTCTAGCTAACTATGGCTACACCTTC

D gene: TRBD2
clone size: .
J gene: TRBJ2-2
V gene: TRBV29-1
CDR3 protein: CSVDAAGNTGELFF
CDR3 DNA: TGCAGCGTTGATGCAGCGGGAAACACCGGGGAGCTGTTTTTT

D gene: TRBD1
clone size: .
J gene: TRBJ2-6
V gene: TRBV19
CDR3 protein: CASKGTASSGDNVLTF
CDR3 DNA: TGTGCCAGTAAAGGGACAGCCTCCTCTGGGGACAACGTCCTGACTTTC

D gene: .
clone size: few
J gene: TRBJ1-5
V gene: TRBV4-1
CDR3 protein: CASSGEGQPQHF
CDR3 DNA: TGCGCCAGCAGCGGGGAGGGTCAGCCCCAGCATTTT

D gene: .
clone size: .
J gene: TRBJ2-1
V gene: TRBV7-6
CDR3 protein: CASSLAVSGLNEQFF
CDR3 DNA: TGTGCCAGCAGCTTAGCGGTATCAGGGCTCAATGAGCAGTTCTTC

D gene: TRBD1
clone size: many
J gene: TRBJ2-3
V gene: TRBV29-1
CDR3 protein: CSVEDRPGGVTDTQYF
CDR3 DNA: TGCAGCGTTGAAGATCGGCCAGGGGGAGTCACAGATACGCAGTATTTT

D gene: .
clone size: .
J gene: TRBJ2-7
V gene: TRBV2
CDR3 protein: CASRTTGTIYEQYF
CDR3 DNA: TGTGCCAGCAGGACGACCGGGACAATTTACGAGCAGTACTTC

D gene: .
clone size: .
J gene: TRBJ2-3
V gene: TRBV27
CDR3 protein: CARGWTSDTDTQYF
CDR3 DNA: TGTGCCAGGGGCTGGACATCGGACACAGATACGCAGTATTTT

D gene: .
clone size: few
J gene: TRBJ1-1
V gene: TRBV29-1
CDR3 protein: CSGRNTEAFF
CDR3 DNA: TGCAGCGGGAGGAACACTGAAGCTTTCTTT

D gene: .
clone size: few
J gene: TRBJ1-2
V gene: TRBV11-2
CDR3 protein: CASSLSSRNYGYTF
CDR3 DNA: TGTGCCAGCAGCTTATCCTCCCGGAACTATGGCTACACCTTC

D gene: TRBD2
clone size: few
J gene: TRBJ2-2
V gene: TRBV2
CDR3 protein: CASSDGRAGTGELFF
CDR3 DNA: TGTGCCAGCAGTGACGGGAGGGCCGGTACCGGGGAGCTGTTTTTT

D gene: .
clone size: .
J gene: TRBJ2-5
V gene: TRBV7-7
CDR3 protein: CASSFSTRGRAETQYF
CDR3 DNA: TGTGCTAGCAGCTTCTCTACTAGGGGGAGGGCCGAGACCCAGTACTTC

D gene: .
clone size: .
J gene: TRBJ1-1
V gene: TRBV7-9
CDR3 protein: CASSPPGTEAFF
CDR3 DNA: TGTGCCAGCAGCCCCCCGGGCACTGAAGCTTTCTTT

D gene: TRBD1
clone size: few
J gene: TRBJ1-2
V gene: TRBV11-2
CDR3 protein: CASSPTTGSYGYTF
CDR3 DNA: TGTGCCAGCAGCCCAACGACAGGGTCCTATGGCTACACCTTC

D gene: TRBD2
clone size: few
J gene: TRBJ2-5
V gene: TRBV4-1
CDR3 protein: CASSQDGGRRETQYF
CDR3 DNA: TGCGCCAGCAGCCAAGACGGGGGGAGGCGGGAGACCCAGTACTTC

D gene: .
clone size: .
J gene: TRBJ2-1
V gene: TRBV6-5
CDR3 protein: CASSAVNEQFF
CDR3 DNA: TGTGCCAGCAGTGCGGTTAATGAGCAGTTCTTC

D gene: .
clone size: many
J gene: TRBJ2-3
V gene: TRBV14
CDR3 protein: CASSQVDRPTDTQYF
CDR3 DNA: TGTGCCAGCAGCCAAGTCGATAGACCCACAGATACGCAGTATTTT

D gene: .
clone size: .
J gene: TRBJ2-1
V gene: TRBV9
CDR3 protein: CASSVGPFGEQFF
CDR3 DNA: TGTGCCAGCAGCGTAGGTCCATTTGGTGAGCAGTTCTTC

D gene: TRBD2
clone size: .
J gene: TRBJ2-7
V gene: TRBV18
CDR3 protein: CASSPPQRGLYEQYF
CDR3 DNA: TGTGCCAGCTCACCCCCGCAGCGGGGTCTCTACGAGCAGTACTTC

D gene: TRBD2
clone size: few
J gene: TRBJ2-5
V gene: TRBV30
CDR3 protein: CAWSGSSGRAVETQYF
CDR3 DNA: TGTGCCTGGAGTGGTTCTAGCGGGAGGGCCGTCGAGACCCAGTACTTC

D gene: TRBD1
clone size: .
J gene: TRBJ1-2
V gene: TRBV5-6
CDR3 protein: CASSLPLTGDYGYTF
CDR3 DNA: TGTGCCAGCAGCTTACCATTGACAGGGGACTATGGCTACACCTTC

D gene: .
clone size: few
J gene: TRBJ2-7
V gene: TRBV7-9
CDR3 protein: CASSSDRLYEQYF
CDR3 DNA: TGTGCCAGCAGCTCTGACAGACTCTACGAGCAGTACTTC

D gene: .
clone size: .
J gene: TRBJ2-1
V gene: TRBV29-1
CDR3 protein: CSVEARTPVQEQFF
CDR3 DNA: TGCAGCGTTGAAGCACGGACACCTGTTCAGGAGCAGTTCTTC

D gene: .
clone size: .
J gene: TRBJ2-5
V gene: TRBV18
CDR3 protein: CASSPGLQETQYF
CDR3 DNA: TGTGCCAGCTCACCGGGGCTCCAAGAGACCCAGTACTTC

D gene: TRBD1
clone size: few
J gene: TRBJ2-3
V gene: TRBV4-1
CDR3 protein: CASSGTGGTDTQYF
CDR3 DNA: TGCGCCAGCTCCGGGACAGGGGGCACAGATACGCAGTATTTT

D gene: TRBD2
clone size: .
J gene: TRBJ2-3
V gene: TRBV5-4
CDR3 protein: CASSLKLAGSTDTQYF
CDR3 DNA: TGTGCCAGCAGCCTTAAACTAGCGGGGAGCACAGATACGCAGTATTTT

D gene: .
clone size: .
J gene: TRBJ2-5
V gene: TRBV5-1
CDR3 protein: CASSFGASTKETQYF
CDR3 DNA: TGCGCCAGCAGCTTCGGGGCATCGACAAAAGAGACCCAGTACTTC

D gene: TRBD2
clone size: few
J gene: TRBJ2-3
V gene: TRBV7-9
CDR3 protein: CASSSASGMGDTQYF
CDR3 DNA: TGTGCCAGCAGCTCGGCTAGCGGGATGGGAGATACGCAGTATTTT

D gene: .
clone size: .
J gene: TRBJ2-1
V gene: TRBV5-1
CDR3 protein: CASSLGGVPLNEQFF
CDR3 DNA: TGCGCCAGCAGCTTGGGGGGAGTCCCCCTCAATGAGCAGTTCTTC

D gene: TRBD1
clone size: few
J gene: TRBJ2-7
V gene: TRBV25-1
CDR3 protein: CATSRQGNYEQYF
CDR3 DNA: TGTGCCACGTCTAGACAGGGAAACTACGAGCAGTACTTC

D gene: .
clone size: .
J gene: TRBJ1-1
V gene: TRBV7-2
CDR3 protein: CASSLLRRNTEAFF
CDR3 DNA: TGTGCCAGCAGCTTACTTCGGAGAAACACTGAAGCTTTCTTT

D gene: .
clone size: few
J gene: TRBJ2-1
V gene: TRBV4-3
CDR3 protein: CASSQDWLGPYNEQFF
CDR3 DNA: TGCGCCAGCAGCCAAGATTGGTTGGGACCCTACAATGAGCAGTTCTTC

D gene: TRBD2
clone size: .
J gene: TRBJ2-1
V gene: TRBV7-2
CDR3 protein: CASSLGTSDEQFF
CDR3 DNA: TGTGCCAGCAGCTTAGGGACTAGCGATGAGCAGTTCTTC

D gene: .
clone size: once
J gene: TRBJ2-3
V gene: TRBV5-1
CDR3 protein: CASSLSSVEGRPDTQYF
CDR3 DNA: TGCGCCAGCAGCTTGTCATCTGTCGAGGGCCGGCCAGATACGCAGTATTTT

D gene: TRBD1
clone size: .
J gene: TRBJ2-2
V gene: TRBV7-9
CDR3 protein: CASSLLGGNTGELFF
CDR3 DNA: TGTGCCAGCAGCTTACTAGGGGGCAACACCGGGGAGCTGTTTTTT

D gene: .
clone size: .
J gene: TRBJ1-6
V gene: TRBV7-6
CDR3 protein: CASSLAGSPSQGNLSPLHF
CDR3 DNA: TGTGCCAGCAGCTTAGCTGGAAGCCCTTCTCAGGGGAACCTTTCACCCCTCCACTTT

D gene: TRBD1
clone size: .
J gene: TRBJ2-7
V gene: TRBV7-2
CDR3 protein: CASSLETGVYIEQYF
CDR3 DNA: TGTGCCAGCAGCTTAGAAACAGGGGTTTATATCGAGCAGTACTTC

D gene: .
clone size: few
J gene: TRBJ2-5
V gene: TRBV18
CDR3 protein: CASSPPGRVLETQYF
CDR3 DNA: TGTGCCAGCTCACCACCTGGTAGGGTCCTCGAGACCCAGTACTTC

D gene: .
clone size: .
J gene: TRBJ2-5
V gene: TRBV4-1
CDR3 protein: CASSQAPAQETQYF
CDR3 DNA: TGCGCCAGCAGCCAAGCCCCTGCCCAAGAGACCCAGTACTTC

D gene: .
clone size: .
J gene: TRBJ1-2
V gene: TRBV11-2
CDR3 protein: CASSSNHRDYGYTF
CDR3 DNA: TGTGCCAGCAGCTCAAACCACAGGGACTATGGCTACACCTTC

D gene: TRBD1
clone size: .
J gene: TRBJ1-2
V gene: TRBV10-3
CDR3 protein: CAHRDSIPNGYTF
CDR3 DNA: TGTGCCCACCGGGACAGTATTCCCAATGGCTACACCTTC

D gene: .
clone size: many
J gene: TRBJ2-3
V gene: TRBV18
CDR3 protein: CASSPLGLGTDTQYF
CDR3 DNA: TGTGCCAGCTCACCATTGGGACTTGGGACAGATACGCAGTATTTT

D gene: .
clone size: .
J gene: TRBJ1-3
V gene: TRBV14
CDR3 protein: CASSRDVVSGNTIYF
CDR3 DNA: TGTGCCAGCAGCAGGGACGTCGTCTCTGGAAACACCATATATTTT

D gene: .
clone size: .
J gene: TRBJ2-1
V gene: TRBV30
CDR3 protein: CAWSLGASSEQFF
CDR3 DNA: TGTGCCTGGAGTCTGGGGGCGAGTAGTGAGCAGTTCTTC

D gene: TRBD2
clone size: .
J gene: TRBJ2-7
V gene: TRBV9
CDR3 protein: CASSPTQTSGGTSYEQYF
CDR3 DNA: TGTGCCAGCAGCCCAACCCAGACTAGCGGGGGGACCTCCTACGAGCAGTACTTC

D gene: TRBD1
clone size: few
J gene: TRBJ2-1
V gene: TRBV7-6
CDR3 protein: CASSSDRGTYNEQFF
CDR3 DNA: TGTGCCAGCAGCTCAGACAGGGGGACCTACAATGAGCAGTTCTTC

D gene: .
clone size: .
J gene: TRBJ2-5
V gene: TRBV10-1
CDR3 protein: CASSAGLAIGETQYF
CDR3 DNA: TGCGCCAGCAGTGCTGGGCTAGCAATTGGCGAGACCCAGTACTTC

D gene: .
clone size: few
J gene: TRBJ2-1
V gene: TRBV2
CDR3 protein: CASSELNEQFF
CDR3 DNA: TGTGCCAGCAGTGAGTTAAATGAGCAGTTCTTC

D gene: .
clone size: .
J gene: TRBJ2-3
V gene: TRBV4-3
CDR3 protein: CASSPGTGDTQYF
CDR3 DNA: TGCGCCAGCAGCCCTGGGACGGGAGATACGCAGTATTTT

D gene: .
clone size: few
J gene: TRBJ1-3
V gene: TRBV25-1
CDR3 protein: CASSDRFRDTIYF
CDR3 DNA: TGTGCCAGCAGTGACCGTTTTCGGGACACCATATATTTT